The rows below give T cell receptor beta chains drawn from one sample of a study of beta chain features in type 1 diabetes. Using immunoSEQ multiplex PCR, the repertoire was profiled, and TCRdb retains in-frame clones only, with some absent. The sample holds 550,000 to 850,000 clones, under 15% seen once. The specimen sequenced was naive CD4+ T cells from blood. The receptors were sampled from a young man with type 1 diabetes. CDR3s include the opening cysteine and the closing phenylalanine or tryptophan. The D gene is left open where the match is weak. Size values are once, few and many counts, or a class for expanded clones, and some rows have none.

clone_size d_call j_call v_call cdr3_nt cdr3_aa
- - TRBJ1-1 TRBV30 TGTGCCTGGAATCTCGGCTTGAACACTGAAGCTTTCTTT CAWNLGLNTEAFF
few - TRBJ1-2 TRBV6-6 TGTGCCAGCACCACTAGGAGAGTCTATGGCTACACCTTC CASTTRRVYGYTF
few TRBD1 TRBJ2-6 TRBV30 TGTGCCTGGAGTACAGGACAGGGACCGGGGGCCAACGTCCTGACTTTC CAWSTGQGPGANVLTF
few - TRBJ2-4 TRBV29-1 TGCAGCGTTGGCGTTTTCTCGATGGAAGCCAAAAACATTCAGTACTTC CSVGVFSMEAKNIQYF
- - TRBJ1-2 TRBV6-1 TGTGCCAGCAGTGAAGACGGCGGCAAGGGCTACACCTTC CASSEDGGKGYTF
once - TRBJ2-7 TRBV5-1 TGCGCCAGCAGCTTGGAGCTAGGGAAGCACGAGCAGTACTTC CASSLELGKHEQYF
- - TRBJ1-1 TRBV18 TGTGCCAGCTCAAGGTTGTTGGAGACGGATGAAGCTTTCTTT CASSRLLETDEAFF
once - TRBJ2-3 TRBV10-3 TGTGCCATCACCCGGGACACTGGCACAGATACGCAGTATTTT CAITRDTGTDTQYF
few TRBD2 TRBJ2-5 TRBV4-1 TGCGCCAGCAGCAAAGCCCGGGGGGACCAAGAGACCCAGTACTTC CASSKARGDQETQYF
- TRBD1 TRBJ2-1 TRBV19 TGTGCCAGTAGTCCCGCCCGGGACAGGGGTGGTTACAATGAGCAGTTCTTC CASSPARDRGGYNEQFF
few TRBD1 TRBJ1-2 TRBV7-2 TGTGCCAGCAGCCCATCTAGGGACAGCCTCACGGGCTACACCTTC CASSPSRDSLTGYTF
- - TRBJ1-6 TRBV25-1 TGTGCCAGCAGTGAACGGGAGATCTATAATTCACCCCTCCACTTT CASSEREIYNSPLHF
- TRBD2 TRBJ2-3 TRBV7-8 TGTGCCAGCAGCTTGGGACTAGAGACAGATACGCAGTATTTT CASSLGLETDTQYF
- TRBD1 TRBJ2-7 TRBV2 TGTGCCAGCAGTGAATCGGGGACAGGGGTTGCCGAGCAGTACTTC CASSESGTGVAEQYF
- - TRBJ1-1 TRBV28 TGTGCCAGCAGTCCCTCCCGGGAGGGTAGGCCTGAAGCTTTCTTT CASSPSREGRPEAFF
few - TRBJ1-5 TRBV28 TGTGCCAGCACGGGCGGTTACAATCAGCCCCAGCATTTT CASTGGYNQPQHF
few TRBD1 TRBJ2-7 TRBV19 TGTGCCAGTAGTACCGGGACAGCTAGTACCTACGAGCAGTACTTC CASSTGTASTYEQYF
- TRBD2 TRBJ2-7 TRBV5-4 TGTGCCAGCAGCCCCCAACTGGCGGGAGTATCCTACGAGCAGTACTTC CASSPQLAGVSYEQYF
few TRBD2 TRBJ2-1 TRBV2 TGTGCCAGCCACCTTCCGGCCCGACTAGCCCACCGTCCTTTCAATGAGCAGTTCTTC CASHLPARLAHRPFNEQFF
- - TRBJ1-5 TRBV19 TGTGCCAGTAGTACCCATCAGAACAATCAGCCCCAGCATTTT CASSTHQNNQPQHF
few - TRBJ1-1 TRBV5-1 TGCGCCAGCAGCTTGTTTTTGGGCGGCACTGAAGCTTTCTTT CASSLFLGGTEAFF
- - TRBJ1-2 TRBV5-1 TGCGCCAGCAGCTTACCAGGGAGTCCCGAGTTTGGTGGCTACACCTTC CASSLPGSPEFGGYTF
- - TRBJ1-4 TRBV5-4 TGTGCCAGCAGCTCCGCATTTGAAAATGAAAAACTGTTTTTT CASSSAFENEKLFF
- - TRBJ1-2 TRBV30 TGTGCCTGGGACTCTCGATCGCCCTATGGCTACACCTTC CAWDSRSPYGYTF
few - TRBJ1-2 TRBV30 TGTGCCTGGACACCGGCGGGGCTAGGCTACACCTTC CAWTPAGLGYTF
few - TRBJ1-4 TRBV30 TGTGCCTGGAGTGGGGGAGCCGCCGCACGGGAAAAACTGTTTTTT CAWSGGAAAREKLFF
- TRBD1 TRBJ2-7 TRBV9 TGTGCCAGCAGCGTAGTTCGGGACAGCTACGAGCAGTACTTC CASSVVRDSYEQYF
- TRBD1 TRBJ1-6 TRBV10-2 TGCGCCAGCAGTGCTGAGACAGGGTCGTCACCCCTCCACTTT CASSAETGSSPLHF
- - TRBJ1-3 TRBV28 TGTGCCAGCAGTGGGGGGGTTTACTCTGGAAACACCATATATTTT CASSGGVYSGNTIYF
few TRBD2 TRBJ2-3 TRBV27 TGTGCCAGCAGTGGGACTAGCGGGGGCACAGATACGCAGTATTTT CASSGTSGGTDTQYF
- - TRBJ2-7 TRBV9 TGTGCCAGCAGCGTAATGACGGAATCCTACGAGCAGTACTTC CASSVMTESYEQYF
few - TRBJ2-2 TRBV20-1 TGCAGTGCTGGCGGAACCGGGGAGCTGTTTTTT CSAGGTGELFF
few - TRBJ1-5 TRBV6-5 TGTGCCAGCACTGCCGGGGCGGGGGTCAATCAGCCCCAGCATTTT CASTAGAGVNQPQHF
few TRBD1 TRBJ1-2 TRBV18 TGTGCCAGCTGGGCCGGGACAGACTATGGCTACACCTTC CASWAGTDYGYTF
few - TRBJ1-4 TRBV30 TGTGCCTGGAGTCCCACCGGGGGATCTAATGAAAAACTGTTTTTT CAWSPTGGSNEKLFF
few TRBD2 TRBJ2-3 TRBV30 TGTGCCTGGGGGCGGGGGGGCCCCACAGATACGCAGTATTTT CAWGRGGPTDTQYF
few TRBD1 TRBJ1-5 TRBV6-5 TGTGCCAGCAGCCCCGACAGGGAGGGTCAGCCCCAGCATTTT CASSPDREGQPQHF
- - TRBJ1-1 TRBV7-9 TGTGCCAGCAGCCAATTCGGGACTACCGAGGGTGAAGCTTTCTTT CASSQFGTTEGEAFF
- - TRBJ1-6 TRBV6-7 TGTGCCAGCATGGGGATATACAATTCACCCCTCCACTTT CASMGIYNSPLHF
few - TRBJ1-4 TRBV2 TGTGCCAGCAAGGGAGCCGGGGGTAATGAAAAACTGTTTTTT CASKGAGGNEKLFF
- - TRBJ2-2 TRBV2 TGTGCCAGCGTGGTCCAGGGAGCCACCGGGGAGCTGTTTTTT CASVVQGATGELFF
- TRBD2 TRBJ2-1 TRBV4-1 TGCGCCAGCAGCCTCGGGACTAGCGGGGCCTACAATGAGCAGTTCTTC CASSLGTSGAYNEQFF
few - TRBJ2-3 TRBV5-1 TGCGCCAGCAGCCCTGCGGGACAGATCACAGATACGCAGTATTTT CASSPAGQITDTQYF
few - TRBJ2-7 TRBV30 TGTGCCTGGAGCCCATCCGGATGGGAGCAGTACTTC CAWSPSGWEQYF
few - TRBJ1-1 TRBV7-9 TGTGCCAGCGGGGTCACTGAAGCTTTCTTT CASGVTEAFF
- - TRBJ2-6 TRBV7-3 TGTGCCAGCAGCTTATACCCGGACAGTCTGAGCTCTGGGGCCAACGTCCTGACTTTC CASSLYPDSLSSGANVLTF
few TRBD1 TRBJ1-1 TRBV29-1 TGCAGCGTCCTTTTACAGGGGACGAACACTGAAGCTTTCTTT CSVLLQGTNTEAFF
- - TRBJ1-1 TRBV5-1 TGCGCCAGCAGCTTGATCGGAGTGAGCGACACTGAAGCTTTCTTT CASSLIGVSDTEAFF